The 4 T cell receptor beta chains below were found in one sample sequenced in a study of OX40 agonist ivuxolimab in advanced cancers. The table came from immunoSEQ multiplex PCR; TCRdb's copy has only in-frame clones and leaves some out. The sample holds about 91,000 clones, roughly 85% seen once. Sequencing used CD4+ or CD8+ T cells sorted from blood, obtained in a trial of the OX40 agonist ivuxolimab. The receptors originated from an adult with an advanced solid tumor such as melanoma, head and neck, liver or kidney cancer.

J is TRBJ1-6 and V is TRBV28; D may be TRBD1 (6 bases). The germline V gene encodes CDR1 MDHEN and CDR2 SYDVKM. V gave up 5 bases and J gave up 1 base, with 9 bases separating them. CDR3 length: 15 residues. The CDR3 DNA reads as TGTGCCAGCAGTAACGGACAGTCCTATAATTCACCCCTCCACTTT. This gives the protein CASSNGQSYNSPLHF.

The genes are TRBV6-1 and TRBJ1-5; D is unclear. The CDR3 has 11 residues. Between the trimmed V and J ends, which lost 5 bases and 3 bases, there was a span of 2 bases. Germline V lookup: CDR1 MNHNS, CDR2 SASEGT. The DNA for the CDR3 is TGTGCCAGCAGTTTCAATCAGCCCCAGCATTTT. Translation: CASSFNQPQHF.

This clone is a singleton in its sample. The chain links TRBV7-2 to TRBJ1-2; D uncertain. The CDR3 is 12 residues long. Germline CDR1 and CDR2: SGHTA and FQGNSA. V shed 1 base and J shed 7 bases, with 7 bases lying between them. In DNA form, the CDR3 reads TGTGCCAGCAGCTTAGATGAGAGTGGCTACACCTTC. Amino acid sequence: CASSLDESGYTF. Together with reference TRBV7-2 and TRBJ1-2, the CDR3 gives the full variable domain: GAGVSQSPSNKVTEKGKDVELRCDPISGHTALYWYRQSLGQGLEFLIYFQGNSAPDKSGLPSDRFSAERTGGSVSTLTIQRTQQEDSAVYLCASSLDESGYTFGSGTRLTVV.

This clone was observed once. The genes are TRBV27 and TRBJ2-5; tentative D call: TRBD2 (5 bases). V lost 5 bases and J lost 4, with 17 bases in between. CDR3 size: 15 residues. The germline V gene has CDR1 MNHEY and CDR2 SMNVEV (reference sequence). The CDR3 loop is CASSIGSWAAETQYF. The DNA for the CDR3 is TGTGCCAGCAGTATTGGGAGCTGGGCAGCAGAGACCCAGTACTTC.